Included here is one T cell receptor beta chain sequence, with context. This sample was taken from a study of human T cells and chemical hapten exposure. For the study at large: Variability of per-sample TCR yields stemmed mainly from small differences in pooled library volume.

During construction of the library, unique molecular identifiers were attached to individual cDNA molecules for quantitative, reproducible TCR counting. Per the authors' pipeline: Counts of TCRs in each sample centred on a median of around 96,000 and extended from approximately 25,000 to 650,000. MiXCR, run by TCRdb on the 5' RACE reads, gives a single entry per CDR3 protein. The V and J calls shown here were made by TCRdb, not taken from the authors' results. Here the sample spans about 81,000 distinct CDR3 sequences, about 7.7% being singletons. Sequencing started from total RNA isolated from unfractionated whole blood. Germline loops: CDR1 SEHNR, CDR2 FQNEAQ (reference sequence). The CDR3 extends over 14 amino acids. The ends were cut back, 5 bases at V and 5 bases at J, with 15 bases in the middle.

The V and J genes are TRBV7-9 and TRBJ1-1; no reliable D call. This TCR came from a male donor in good health. CDR3 in DNA: TGTGCCAGCAGCCCGGGCTACGCGGGGACTGAAGCTTTCTTT. This gives the protein CASSPGYAGTEAFF.